The 21 T cell receptor beta chains reported below all come from one sample, sequenced in a study of blood T cell repertoires in COVID-19. Only in-frame clones appear in the TCRdb table, and some are missing; sequencing was by immunoSEQ multiplex PCR. This sample has nearly 300,000 clones, with approximately 88% found just once. Source material: peripheral blood. These receptors all come from a human donor with COVID-19, enrolled during active disease. The donor label of this sample is uncertain.

This CDR3 is CASSGGAITEAFF. CDR3 bases: TGTGCCAGCTCAGGTGGGGCGATCACTGAAGCTTTCTTT. V usage is TRBV18 and J usage is TRBJ1-1; possible D gene TRBD1, 5 bases. Looked up from germline, CDR1 is KGHSH and CDR2 is LQKENI. This CDR3 region has 13 residues. V was trimmed by 5 bases and J by 4 bases, leaving 11 bases between them.

The CDR3 region has the DNA TGTGCCAGTAAGGGACAGGGTGAGTCCACTGAAGCTTTCTTT. Encoded protein: CASKGQGESTEAFF. The rearrangement links TRBV19 to TRBJ1-1, with 9 positions matching TRBD1. Germline loops: CDR1 LNHDA, CDR2 SQIVND (reference sequence). Losses at the gene ends were 7 bases for V and 4 bases for J; bases not matched to a gene: 7. This CDR3 comprises 14 residues.

The genes are TRBV19 and TRBJ2-2; tentative D call: TRBD1 (5 bases). CDR1 and CDR2 (germline): LNHDA, SQIVND (reference sequence). CDR3 length: 14 residues. V lost 3 bases to trimming and J lost 4 bases, with 9 bases between them. CDR3 loop: CASSIRGGTGELFF. The CDR3 DNA follows: TGTGCCAGTAGTATTAGGGGTGGCACCGGGGAGCTGTTTTTT.

The V gene is TRBV5-6, the J gene TRBJ2-1, with 12 bases identical to TRBD2. CDR1 is SGHDT and CDR2 is YYEEEE in the germline V gene. This CDR3 has 15 amino acids. J was trimmed by 4 bases and V by 1 base; bases with no gene match: 0. The DNA of the CDR3 is TGTGCCAGCAGCTTGCTAGCGGGAGGGTACAATGAGCAGTTCTTC. It translates to CASSLLAGGYNEQFF.

V and J are TRBV5-1 and TRBJ2-1; perhaps TRBD2 as D (7 bases). V lost 2 bases to trimming and J lost 6 bases, with 12 bases between them. The CDR3 has 14 residues. Germline V CDR1 and CDR2: SGHRS, YFSETQ. As DNA, the CDR3 is TGCGCCAGCAGCTTTCGGGGGGCGGGCAATGAGCAGTTCTTC. Its translation is CASSFRGAGNEQFF.

The chain has TRBV28 and TRBJ1-3, with 7 bases matching TRBD1. With 3 bases clipped from V and 0 bases from J, the junction kept 8 bases outside the gene matches. The CDR3 is 17 residues long. Looked up from germline, CDR1 is MDHEN and CDR2 is SYDVKM. CDR3 protein: CASSLLPGTDSGNTIYF. CDR3 coding DNA: TGTGCCAGCAGTTTGTTACCCGGGACAGACTCTGGAAACACCATATATTTT.

V is TRBV7-3 and J is TRBJ2-3; D remains ambiguous. Germline V lookup: CDR1 SGHTA, CDR2 FQGTGA. Trimming took 5 bases from V and 3 from J, leaving 9 bases between them. This CDR3 spans 13 amino acids. Here the CDR3 reads CASSVPYTDTQYF. The CDR3 DNA follows: TGTGCCAGCAGCGTACCCTATACAGATACGCAGTATTTT.

The CDR3 loop reads CASSDPRTATNEKLFF. The CDR3, as DNA: TGTGCCAGCAGTGACCCCAGGACAGCCACTAATGAAAAACTGTTTTTT. V gene TRBV25-1 combines with J gene TRBJ1-4, with D possibly being TRBD1 (6 bases). V gave up 3 bases and J gave up 2 bases, with 13 bases separating them. CDR3 length equals 16 residues. Germline CDR1 and CDR2: MGHDK and SYGVNS.

The J gene is TRBJ2-5, the V gene TRBV19, with D tentatively TRBD1 (6 bases). Deletions cut 6 bases from V and 6 bases from J, with 14 bases between. Germline CDR1 reads LNHDA; CDR2 reads SQIVND (reference sequence). CDR3 length: 13 residues. This CDR3 reads CASRGTGTKTQYF. DNA for the CDR3: TGTGCCAGTAGGGGCACAGGGACGAAGACCCAGTACTTC.

The rearrangement joins TRBV19 to TRBJ1-5; tentatively, D is TRBD1 (5 bases). The CDR3 totals 12 residues. CDR1 LNHDA and CDR2 SQIVND come from the germline V gene (reference sequence). V was clipped by 8 bases and J by 7 bases, with 12 bases between them. CDR3 sequence: CASQGVGQPQHF. The CDR3 DNA reads TGTGCCAGTCAAGGGGTGGGGCAGCCCCAGCATTTT.

The chain has TRBV7-2 and TRBJ1-1; D is perhaps TRBD1 (5 bases). The V gene lost 3 bases and the J gene lost 8 bases, with 19 bases spanning the gap. The CDR3 is 15 amino acids. The germline gives CDR1 SGHTA, CDR2 FQGNSA. In nucleotides, the CDR3 is TGTGCCAGCAGCTTCGATCGGGTGCGCGGGGCGGAAGCTTTCTTT. Translation gives CASSFDRVRGAEAFF.

The chain uses TRBV19 and TRBJ2-1, with TRBD1 matching 8 bases. The CDR3 consists of 16 residues. Germline-derived CDR1 and CDR2 are LNHDA and SQIVND (reference sequence). J was trimmed by 7 bases and V by 6 bases; bases with no gene match: 14. Here the CDR3 DNA reads TGTGCCAGTAGGAACCCGGGACAGGATGGAGAAAATGAGCAGTTCTTC. Translated: CASRNPGQDGENEQFF.

V and J are TRBV19 and TRBJ1-1, with TRBD1 matching over 7 bases. V was clipped by 9 bases and J by 5 bases; unmatched bases: 9. Germline CDR1 and CDR2: LNHDA and SQIVND (reference sequence). This CDR3 contains 13 residues. The CDR3 DNA follows: TGTGCCAGCAGTCTCGACAGGGAGACTGAAGCTTTCTTT. Protein: CASSLDRETEAFF.

This chain joins TRBV30 and TRBJ2-7; TRBD1 might be the D (5 bases). V lost 6 bases to trimming and J lost 6 bases, with 24 bases between them. The CDR3 is 15 amino acids. Germline CDR1 reads GTSNPN; CDR2 reads SVGIG (reference sequence). CDR3 nucleotide sequence: TGTGCCTGCGGTATATTCCCTACTTTCCAGGGCGAGCAGTACTTC. It specifies CACGIFPTFQGEQYF.

The chain combines TRBV4-3 with TRBJ1-5, with TRBD1 matching 10 bases. The J segment lost 5 bases and the V segment lost 0 bases, leaving 4 bases of the junction unmatched. Germline-derived CDR1 and CDR2 are LGHNA and YSLEER. This CDR3 region has 16 residues. CDR3 amino acids: CASSQDSTGGDQPQHF. CDR3 nucleotides: TGCGCCAGCAGCCAAGATTCGACAGGGGGCGATCAGCCCCAGCATTTT.

The sample holds one count of this clone. This chain joins TRBV27 and TRBJ1-1, with unresolved D. Germline loops: CDR1 MNHEY, CDR2 SMNVEV (reference sequence). CDR3 length: 12 amino acids. Trimming pared 7 bases from V and 0 bases from J, leaving 6 bases between. The CDR3 DNA follows: TGTGCCAGCAACGAGTTGAACACTGAAGCTTTCTTT. It is translated as CASNELNTEAFF.

The chain recombines TRBV19 with TRBJ2-1; TRBD2 matches at 7 bases. J was trimmed by 6 bases and V by 6 bases; bases with no gene match: 17. CDR1 LNHDA and CDR2 SQIVND come from the germline V gene (reference sequence). The CDR3 has 17 residues. The CDR3 protein is CASSPTIGRELINEQFF. CDR3 sequence (DNA): TGTGCCAGTAGCCCCACCATCGGGCGGGAGTTGATCAATGAGCAGTTCTTC.

This clone turned up a few times. The genes are TRBV5-6 and TRBJ2-2; no clear D gene. The V gene lost 0 bases and the J gene lost 4 bases, with 7 bases spanning the gap. This CDR3 is 14 amino acids long. Germline lookup yields CDR1 SGHDT and CDR2 YYEEEE. As DNA, the CDR3 is TGTGCCAGCAGCTTGGCCGCAGGCACCGGGGAGCTGTTTTTT. Translated: CASSLAAGTGELFF.

The V and J genes are TRBV5-1 and TRBJ2-1; 10 bases fit TRBD2. Trimming at V came to 0 bases and at J to 8 bases, leaving 5 bases not matched to a gene. The CDR3 sequence is 15 residues long. Germline CDR1 and CDR2: SGHRS and YFSETQ. The CDR3 DNA follows: TGCGCCAGCAGCTTGGCTAGCGGGAGCCTTTATGAGCAGTTCTTC. Translating it yields CASSLASGSLYEQFF.

For the CDR3, the DNA is TGTGCCAGCAGCCATCGTCGGGGAGATGAAGCTTTCTTT. This gives the protein CASSHRRGDEAFF. This sequence joins TRBV14 and TRBJ1-1; D remains unclear. V shed 3 bases and J shed 7 bases, with 12 bases lying between them. CDR1 and CDR2 from the germline V gene are SGHDN and FVKESK. The CDR3 consists of 13 residues.

This clone appeared a single time. J is TRBJ2-3 and V is TRBV7-2, with 10 bases matching TRBD2. The CDR3 covers 16 residues. Unmatched junction bases numbered 6, after V lost 4 bases and J lost 2 bases. Looked up from germline, CDR1 is SGHTA and CDR2 is FQGNSA. This CDR3 is CASSYRTSGNTDTQYF. In DNA form, the CDR3 reads TGTGCCAGCAGCTACAGGACTAGCGGAAACACAGATACGCAGTATTTT.